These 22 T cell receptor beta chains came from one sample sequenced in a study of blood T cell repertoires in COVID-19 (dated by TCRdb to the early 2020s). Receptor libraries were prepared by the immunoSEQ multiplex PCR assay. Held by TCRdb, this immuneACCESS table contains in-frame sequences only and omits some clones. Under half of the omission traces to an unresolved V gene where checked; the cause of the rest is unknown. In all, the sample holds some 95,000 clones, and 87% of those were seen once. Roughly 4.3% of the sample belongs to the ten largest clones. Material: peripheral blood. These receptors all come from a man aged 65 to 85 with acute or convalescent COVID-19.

CDR3 amino acids: CASSKAAGLAYEQYV. The CDR3 DNA sequence: TGTGCCAGCAGCAAAGCGGCGGGCCTAGCCTACGAGCAGTACGTC. The chain combines TRBV21-1 with TRBJ2-7; TRBD2, the table's D call, was not compared with the DNA. TRBV21-1 is marked as a pseudogene. This CDR3 region has 15 residues.

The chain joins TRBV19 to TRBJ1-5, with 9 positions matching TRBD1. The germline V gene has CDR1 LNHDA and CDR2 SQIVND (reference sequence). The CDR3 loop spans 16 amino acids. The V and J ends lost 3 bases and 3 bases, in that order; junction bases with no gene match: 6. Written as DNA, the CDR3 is TGTGCCAGTAGTATGGGTCGGACAGGGGCCAATCAGCCCCAGCATTTT. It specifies CASSMGRTGANQPQHF.

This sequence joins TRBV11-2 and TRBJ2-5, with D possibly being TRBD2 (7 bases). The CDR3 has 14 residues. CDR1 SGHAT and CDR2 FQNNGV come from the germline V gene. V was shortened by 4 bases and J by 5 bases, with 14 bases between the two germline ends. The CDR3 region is CASSSPQGGETQYF. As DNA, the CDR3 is TGTGCCAGCAGCTCTCCACAGGGAGGGGAGACCCAGTACTTC.

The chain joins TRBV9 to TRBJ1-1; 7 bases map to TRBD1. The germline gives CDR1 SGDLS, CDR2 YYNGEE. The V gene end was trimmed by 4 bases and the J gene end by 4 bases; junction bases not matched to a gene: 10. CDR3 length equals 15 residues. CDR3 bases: TGTGCCAGCAGCCCCCGACAGGGTTTTAGCACTGAAGCTTTCTTT. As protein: CASSPRQGFSTEAFF.

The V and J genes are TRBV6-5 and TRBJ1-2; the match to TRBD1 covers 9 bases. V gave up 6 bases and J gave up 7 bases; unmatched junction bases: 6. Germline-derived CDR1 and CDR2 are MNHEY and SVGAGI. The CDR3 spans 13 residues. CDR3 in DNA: TGTGCCAGCAGGGGGACAGGGCAAAGTGGCTACACCTTC. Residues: CASRGTGQSGYTF.

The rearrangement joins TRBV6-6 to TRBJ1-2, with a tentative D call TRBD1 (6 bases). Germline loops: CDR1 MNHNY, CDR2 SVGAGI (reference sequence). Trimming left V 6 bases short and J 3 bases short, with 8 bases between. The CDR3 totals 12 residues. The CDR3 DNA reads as TGTGCCAGCAGGGACAGCGACTATGGCTACACCTTC. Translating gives CASRDSDYGYTF.

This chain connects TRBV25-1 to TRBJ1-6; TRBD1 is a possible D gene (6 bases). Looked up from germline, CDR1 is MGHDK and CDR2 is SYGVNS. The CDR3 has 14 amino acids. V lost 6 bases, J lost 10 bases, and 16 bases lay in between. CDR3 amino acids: CASSLGTSFSPLHF. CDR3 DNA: TGTGCCAGCAGCCTCGGGACAAGTTTCTCACCCCTCCACTTT.

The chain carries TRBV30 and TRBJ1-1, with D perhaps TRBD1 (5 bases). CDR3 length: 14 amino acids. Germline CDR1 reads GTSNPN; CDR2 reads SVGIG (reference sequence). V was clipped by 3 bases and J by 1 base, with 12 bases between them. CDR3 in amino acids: CAWREDSPNTEAFF. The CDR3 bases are TGTGCCTGGAGGGAAGACAGCCCGAACACTGAAGCTTTCTTT. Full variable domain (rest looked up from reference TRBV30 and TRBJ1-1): SQTIHQWPATLVQPVGSPLSLECTVEGTSNPNLYWYRQAAGRGLQLLFYSVGIGQISSEVPQNLSASRPQDRQFILSSKKLLLSDSGFYLCAWREDSPNTEAFFGQGTRLTVV.

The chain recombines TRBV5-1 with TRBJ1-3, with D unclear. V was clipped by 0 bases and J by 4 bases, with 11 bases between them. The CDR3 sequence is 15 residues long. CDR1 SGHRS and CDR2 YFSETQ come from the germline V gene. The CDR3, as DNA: TGCGCCAGCAGCTTGGCGGGATCAGCCGGAAACACCATATATTTT. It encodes CASSLAGSAGNTIYF.

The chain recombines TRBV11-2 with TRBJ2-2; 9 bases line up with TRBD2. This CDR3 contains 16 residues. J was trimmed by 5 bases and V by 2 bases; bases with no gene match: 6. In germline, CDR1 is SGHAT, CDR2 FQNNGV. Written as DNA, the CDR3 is TGTGCCAGCAGCTTAATCGCGGGGGGGCCGACCGGGGAGCTGTTTTTT. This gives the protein CASSLIAGGPTGELFF.

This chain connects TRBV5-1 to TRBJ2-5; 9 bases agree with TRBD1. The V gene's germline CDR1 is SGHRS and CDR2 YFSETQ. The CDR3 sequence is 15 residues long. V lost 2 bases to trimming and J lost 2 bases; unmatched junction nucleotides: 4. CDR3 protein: CASSFGQGTQETQYF. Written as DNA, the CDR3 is TGCGCCAGCAGCTTCGGACAGGGGACTCAAGAGACCCAGTACTTC.

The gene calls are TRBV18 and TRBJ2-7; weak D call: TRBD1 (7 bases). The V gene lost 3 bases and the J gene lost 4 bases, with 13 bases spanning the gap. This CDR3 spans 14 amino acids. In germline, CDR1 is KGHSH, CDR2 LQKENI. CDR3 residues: CASSPRDSPYEQYF. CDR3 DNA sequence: TGTGCCAGCTCACCGCGGGACAGTCCTTACGAGCAGTACTTC. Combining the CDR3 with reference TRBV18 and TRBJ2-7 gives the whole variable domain NAGVMQNPRHLVRRRGQEARLRCSPMKGHSHVYWYRQLPEEGLKFMVYLQKENIIDESGMPKERFSAEFPKEGPSILRIQQVVRGDSAAYFCASSPRDSPYEQYFGPGTRLTVT.

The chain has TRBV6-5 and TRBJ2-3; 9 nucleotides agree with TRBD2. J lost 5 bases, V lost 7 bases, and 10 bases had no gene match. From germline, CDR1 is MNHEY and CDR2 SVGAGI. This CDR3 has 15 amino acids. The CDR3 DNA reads TGTGCCAGCATTCTAGCGGGGCCAGCAAAAGATACGCAGTATTTT. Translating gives CASILAGPAKDTQYF.

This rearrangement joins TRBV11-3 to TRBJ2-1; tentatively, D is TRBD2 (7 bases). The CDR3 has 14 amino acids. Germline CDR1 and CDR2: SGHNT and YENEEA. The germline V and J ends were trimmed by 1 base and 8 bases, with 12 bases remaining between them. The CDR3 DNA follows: TGTGCCAGCAGCTTAGGAGGGGGGGCCCATGAGCAGTTCTTC. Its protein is CASSLGGGAHEQFF.

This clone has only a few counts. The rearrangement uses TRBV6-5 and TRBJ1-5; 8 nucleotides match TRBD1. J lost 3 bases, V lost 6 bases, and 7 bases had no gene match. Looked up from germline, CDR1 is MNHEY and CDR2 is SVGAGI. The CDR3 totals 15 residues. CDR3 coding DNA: TGTGCCAGCAGCAGAACGACAGGGGACAATCAGCCCCAGCATTTT. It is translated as CASSRTTGDNQPQHF.

The CDR3 DNA sequence: TGTGCCAGCAGCTCCTTGGGTGGGCAGGGGGCTATACAGCCCCAGCATTTT. Protein: CASSSLGGQGAIQPQHF. The V and J genes are TRBV7-8 and TRBJ1-5; 8 bases match TRBD1. The germline V gene encodes CDR1 SGHVS and CDR2 FQNEAQ. This CDR3 is 17 amino acids long. V gave up 4 bases and J gave up 7 bases; unmatched junction bases: 15.

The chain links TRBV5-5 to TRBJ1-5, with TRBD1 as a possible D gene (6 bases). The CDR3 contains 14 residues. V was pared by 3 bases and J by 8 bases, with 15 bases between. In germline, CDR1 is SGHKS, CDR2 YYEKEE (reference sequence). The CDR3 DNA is TGTGCCAGCAGCTGGGGGCCCCGAAATGAGCCCCAGCATTTT. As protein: CASSWGPRNEPQHF.

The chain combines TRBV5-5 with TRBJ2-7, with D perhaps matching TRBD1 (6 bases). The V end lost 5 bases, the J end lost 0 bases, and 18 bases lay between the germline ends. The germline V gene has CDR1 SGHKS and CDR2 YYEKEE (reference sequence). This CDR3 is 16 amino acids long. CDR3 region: CASRYSDSGVSYEQYF. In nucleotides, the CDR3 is TGTGCCAGCAGATATTCAGACTCAGGGGTCTCCTACGAGCAGTACTTC.

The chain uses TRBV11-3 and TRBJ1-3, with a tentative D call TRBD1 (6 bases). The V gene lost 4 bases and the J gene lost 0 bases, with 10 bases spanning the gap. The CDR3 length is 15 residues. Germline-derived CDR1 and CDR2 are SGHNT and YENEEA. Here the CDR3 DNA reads TGTGCCAGCAGCTCGGGACACTACTCTGGAAACACCATATATTTT. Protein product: CASSSGHYSGNTIYF. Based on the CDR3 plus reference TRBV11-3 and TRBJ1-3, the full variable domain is EAGVVQSPRYKIIEKKQPVAFWCNPISGHNTLYWYLQNLGQGPELLIRYENEEAVDDSQLPKDRFSAERLKGVDSTLKIQPAELGDSAVYLCASSSGHYSGNTIYFGEGSWLTVV.

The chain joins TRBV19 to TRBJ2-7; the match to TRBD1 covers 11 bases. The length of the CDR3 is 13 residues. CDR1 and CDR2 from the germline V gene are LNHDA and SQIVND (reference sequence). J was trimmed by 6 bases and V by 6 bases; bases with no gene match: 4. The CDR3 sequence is CASSRGQGAEQYV. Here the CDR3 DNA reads TGTGCCAGTAGCCGTGGACAGGGGGCCGAGCAGTACGTC.

CDR3 coding DNA: TGTGCCAGCAGTTACTCCACTAGCAGCACAGATACGCAGTATTTT. It is translated as CASSYSTSSTDTQYF. The V call is TRBV6-5, the J call TRBJ2-3; possible D gene TRBD2, 6 bases. Germline V gene data show CDR1 as MNHEY and CDR2 as SVGAGI. With 0 bases removed from V and 0 bases from J, the gap between germline ends came to 7 bases. There are 15 residues in the CDR3.

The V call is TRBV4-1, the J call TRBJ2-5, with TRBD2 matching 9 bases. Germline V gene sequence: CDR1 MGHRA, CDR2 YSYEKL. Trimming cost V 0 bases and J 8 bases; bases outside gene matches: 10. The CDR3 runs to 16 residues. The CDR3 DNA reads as TGCGCCAGCAGCCAAGATCGTGCTAGCGGGGTGGATACCCAGTACTTC. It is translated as CASSQDRASGVDTQYF.